Following are 27 T cell receptor beta chains from one sample sequenced in a study of CXCR3-negative and CXCR3-positive naive CD8 T cells. Antigens for these TCRs are unknown. Study-level findings and limits: CXCR3-positive naive cells carried more hydrophobic TRB CDR3s than CXCR3-negative naive cells did.

The libraries of TRB cDNA were prepared using 5' RACE with UMI labels. TCRdb reworked the 5' RACE reads into one entry per CDR3 protein, no DNA. This repertoire includes about 84,000 distinct CDR3 sequences. Source material: naive CXCR3+ CD8+ T cells from blood. Subset reported: CD45RO-CCR7+CD27+CD95- naive CD8+ T cells expressing CXCR3 (TNR3+). The source is a human donor in good health. Some clones in this sample may be carry-over from other donors' samples.

V and J are TRBV7-9 and TRBJ2-7; as DNA is missing, the TRBD1 call by TCRdb cannot be tested. The CDR3 is 14 amino acids. Germline CDR1 and CDR2: SEHNR and FQNEAQ (reference sequence). CDR3 region: CASSFTEGADEQYF.

J is TRBJ2-3 and V is TRBV29-1; the D call from TCRdb, TRBD1, cannot be confirmed without DNA. CDR3 size: 13 residues. The germline V gene has CDR1 SQVTM and CDR2 ANQGSEA. This CDR3 reads CSVNRVLTDTQYF.

V is TRBV14 and J is TRBJ2-7; TCRdb's assignment of TRBD2 cannot be checked, as there is no DNA. The V gene's germline CDR1 is SGHDN and CDR2 FVKESK. The CDR3 is made up of 14 amino acids. The CDR3 loop is CASSPLAGGYEQYF.

The rearrangement joins TRBV4-1 to TRBJ2-1. CDR3 length: 14 amino acids. Germline V gives CDR1 MGHRA, CDR2 YSYEKL. The CDR3 sequence is CASSRVGSYNEQFF.

This chain connects TRBV11-3 to TRBJ2-2; with no DNA, the TCRdb D assignment of TRBD2 cannot be verified. The CDR3 has 14 residues. Germline CDR1 reads SGHNT; CDR2 reads YENEEA. CDR3 amino acids: CASSPREQYGELFF.

This rearrangement joins TRBV5-4 to TRBJ2-2; the D gene TCRdb calls, TRBD1, cannot be checked with no DNA. The length of the CDR3 is 14 residues. Per germline, CDR1 SGHNT and CDR2 YYREEE (reference sequence). This CDR3 reads CASSDRGNTGELFF.

The genes are TRBV5-6 and TRBJ2-1. This CDR3 is built from 17 residues. Germline loops: CDR1 SGHDT, CDR2 YYEEEE. CDR3 residues: CASSLAFTGAPYNEQFF.

The chain is built from TRBV20-1 and TRBJ2-1; TCRdb names TRBD2, which stays unverified in the absence of DNA. Germline values: CDR1 DFQATT, CDR2 SNEGSKA (reference sequence). This CDR3 has 15 amino acids. This CDR3 reads CSARGPGLRINEQFF.

This chain uses TRBV4-1 with TRBJ1-5. There are 13 residues in the CDR3. Germline CDR1 is MGHRA and CDR2 is YSYEKL. The chain's CDR3 is CASSHSGDQPQHF.

The genes are TRBV28 and TRBJ2-1; TCRdb designates TRBD2, a call that cannot be tested without DNA. The CDR3 has 12 residues. Looked up from germline, CDR1 is MDHEN and CDR2 is SYDVKM. The CDR3 loop is CASLYSGNEQFF.

The chain combines TRBV15 with TRBJ2-2; lacking DNA, the TRBD2 call made by TCRdb goes unchecked. Germline V gives CDR1 LNHNV, CDR2 YYDKDF (reference sequence). This CDR3 contains 16 residues. The CDR3 loop is CATSRDKLLAAGELFF.

The V call is TRBV18, the J call TRBJ2-1. Germline CDR1 reads KGHSH; CDR2 reads LQKENI. The CDR3 covers 14 residues. CDR3 region: CASSAGNSYNEQFF.

The chain employs TRBV11-2 and TRBJ2-2; TCRdb outputs TRBD1, but without DNA this stays unchecked. Germline V gene data show CDR1 as SGHAT and CDR2 as FQNNGV. The CDR3 has 17 residues. CDR3 sequence reads: CASSPGWGLGDTGELFF.

The J gene is TRBJ2-1, the V gene TRBV15; TCRdb names TRBD1, which stays unverified in the absence of DNA. The CDR3 consists of 15 residues. The germline V gene has CDR1 LNHNV and CDR2 YYDKDF (reference sequence). The CDR3 sequence: CATSRTGTGGVEQFF.

The chain uses TRBV4-1 and TRBJ2-2; TCRdb calls TRBD1, which cannot be checked without DNA. This CDR3 region has 16 residues. Germline loops: CDR1 MGHRA, CDR2 YSYEKL. The CDR3 region is CASSQDPRGTDGELFF.

The rearrangement uses TRBV19 and TRBJ1-2; lacking DNA, the TRBD1 call made by TCRdb goes unchecked. In germline, CDR1 is LNHDA, CDR2 SQIVND (reference sequence). The length of the CDR3 is 15 residues. CDR3 in amino acids: CASTRERGVGYGYTF.

The chain links TRBV7-2 to TRBJ2-7. The CDR3 runs 12 residues. Germline values: CDR1 SGHTA, CDR2 FQGNSA. The CDR3 region is CASSLAFREQYF. Complete variable domain (other parts from reference TRBV7-2 and TRBJ2-7): GAGVSQSPSNKVTEKGKDVELRCDPISGHTALYWYRQSLGQGLEFLIYFQGNSAPDKSGLPSDRFSAERTGGSVSTLTIQRTQQEDSAVYLCASSLAFREQYFGPGTRLTVT.

The chain has TRBV4-1 and TRBJ2-7; TCRdb indicates TRBD1, and absent DNA this call remains unverified. There are 15 residues in the CDR3. Per the germline V gene, CDR1 is MGHRA and CDR2 is YSYEKL. The CDR3 reads CASSQVAGAGYEQYF.

J is TRBJ2-3 and V is TRBV29-1; TCRdb's assignment of TRBD2 cannot be checked, as there is no DNA. CDR1 and CDR2 from the germline V gene are SQVTM and ANQGSEA. The CDR3 sequence is 17 residues long. The CDR3 sequence: CSVEGLAGGSSTDTQYF.

This chain connects TRBV7-2 to TRBJ2-2; TCRdb names TRBD2, which stays unverified in the absence of DNA. Germline lookup yields CDR1 SGHTA and CDR2 FQGNSA. This CDR3 is 17 amino acids long. The CDR3 region is CASSSIAGSEDTGELFF.

This chain uses TRBV28 with TRBJ1-5. The germline V gene has CDR1 MDHEN and CDR2 SYDVKM. This CDR3 has 13 amino acids. This CDR3 is CASSPTSYQPQHF.

The chain links TRBV27 to TRBJ2-2; TCRdb calls TRBD2, which cannot be checked without DNA. Germline CDR1 MNHEY, CDR2 SMNVEV (reference sequence). The CDR3 covers 15 residues. CDR3 protein: CASSFGGRDTGELFF.

The genes are TRBV5-1 and TRBJ2-5. The CDR3 runs 11 residues. Germline values: CDR1 SGHRS, CDR2 YFSETQ. The CDR3 here is CASTGSETQYF.

This chain joins TRBV4-1 and TRBJ2-7; no DNA is available, so the TRBD1 call from TCRdb remains unchecked. The CDR3 is 15 residues long. Germline V lookup: CDR1 MGHRA, CDR2 YSYEKL. CDR3 loop: CASSQRMGQPYEQYF.

This rearrangement joins TRBV20-1 to TRBJ2-1; TCRdb calls TRBD1, which cannot be checked without DNA. Germline values: CDR1 DFQATT, CDR2 SNEGSKA (reference sequence). CDR3 length equals 14 residues. Here the CDR3 reads CSASGFLAGDEQFF.

CDR3 sequence: CSVLYSGSSYNEQFF. J is TRBJ2-1 and V is TRBV29-1; TCRdb selects TRBD2, and the lack of DNA leaves this call unchecked. The CDR3 sequence is 15 residues long. CDR1 is SQVTM and CDR2 is ANQGSEA in the germline V gene.

This sequence joins TRBV29-1 and TRBJ1-1; TCRdb outputs TRBD1, but without DNA this stays unchecked. The CDR3 loop spans 15 amino acids. Germline values: CDR1 SQVTM, CDR2 ANQGSEA. The CDR3 reads CSVEGVGGENTEAFF.